These 11 T cell receptor beta chains originate from one sample sequenced in a study of OX40 agonist ivuxolimab in advanced cancers. Method: immunoSEQ multiplex PCR; TCRdb's copy keeps in-frame clones and lacks some. The repertoire holds roughly 41,000 clones, with approximately 86% as singletons. This specimen was CD4+ or CD8+ T cells sorted from blood, taken in a trial of the OX40 agonist ivuxolimab. These receptors originate from an adult with an advanced solid tumor such as melanoma, head and neck, liver or kidney cancer.

By share of the sample, this clone is medium-sized. The chain combines TRBV5-4 with TRBJ2-5; 7 bases fit TRBD1. The CDR3 loop spans 16 amino acids. Germline assignment: CDR1 SGHNT and CDR2 YYREEE (reference sequence). V lost 9 bases to trimming and J lost 5 bases; unmatched junction nucleotides: 19. This CDR3 is CATTEGAYIFRETQYF. The CDR3 DNA reads as TGTGCCACCACCGAGGGGGCATATATTTTTCGGGAGACCCAGTACTTC.

This clone is a singleton in its sample. The chain couples TRBV7-9 to TRBJ1-2; D is possibly TRBD1 (6 bases). V gave up 6 bases and J gave up 12 bases, with 17 bases separating them. CDR1 is SEHNR and CDR2 is FQNEAQ in the germline V gene (reference sequence). The CDR3 has 12 residues. The CDR3 DNA sequence: TGTGCCAGCAGTAACGGACAGCTTGAACACACCTTC. This sequence encodes CASSNGQLEHTF. Using reference TRBV7-9 and TRBJ1-2 for the parts outside the CDR3, the full variable domain is DTGVSQNPRHKITKRGQNVTFRCDPISEHNRLYWYRQTLGQGPEFLTYFQNEAQLEKSRLLSDRFSAERPKGSFSTLEIQRTEQGDSAMYLCASSNGQLEHTFGSGTRLTVV.

This chain uses TRBV9 with TRBJ2-7; 11 bases line up with TRBD1. From germline, CDR1 is SGDLS and CDR2 YYNGEE. The CDR3 length is 14 residues. The junction had 9 bases not matched to a gene; V was cut back by 7 bases and J by 6 bases. The CDR3 spells CASGTGTGGTEQYF. Written as DNA, the CDR3 is TGTGCCAGCGGGACCGGGACAGGGGGAACCGAGCAGTACTTC. Together with reference TRBV9 and TRBJ2-7, the CDR3 gives the full variable domain: DSGVTQTPKHLITATGQRVTLRCSPRSGDLSVYWYQQSLDQGLQFLIQYYNGEERAKGNILERFSAQQFPDLHSELNLSSLELGDSALYFCASGTGTGGTEQYFGPGTRLTVT.

This rearrangement joins TRBV6-1 to TRBJ1-2; tentatively, D is TRBD1 (6 bases). V was trimmed by 4 bases and J by 6 bases, leaving 15 bases between them. Germline CDR1 MNHNS, CDR2 SASEGT. The CDR3 is 14 residues long. CDR3 sequence (DNA): TGTGCCAGCAGTGTCACGGGACACTTCAATGGCTACACCTTC. Translating it yields CASSVTGHFNGYTF.

The genes are TRBV6-4 and TRBJ1-1; D possibly corresponds to TRBD1 (5 bases). Trimming shortened V by 7 bases and J by 4 bases, and 13 bases separated the two germline ends. The CDR3 totals 13 residues. Germline V lookup: CDR1 MRHNA, CDR2 SNTAGT. The CDR3 is CASIGPGSTEAFF. The CDR3 DNA is TGTGCCAGCATAGGACCAGGGAGCACTGAAGCTTTCTTT.

The chain uses TRBV9 and TRBJ2-3; no clear D gene. From germline, CDR1 is SGDLS and CDR2 YYNGEE. This CDR3 is 16 amino acids long. Trimming took 4 bases from V and 4 from J, leaving 19 bases between them. CDR3: CASSNSAEQYSDTQYF. The DNA for the CDR3 is TGTGCCAGCAGCAACAGTGCAGAACAGTACTCAGATACGCAGTATTTT.

This clone was recorded once. The genes are TRBV4-2 and TRBJ1-2; possibly TRBD1 for D (5 bases). Trimming removed 4 bases from V and 13 bases from J, with 16 bases in between. Germline loops: CDR1 LGHNA, CDR2 YNFKEQ. The CDR3 runs 12 residues. CDR3 bases: TGTGCCAGCAGCCCCGGGACGGGCATTGCCACCTTC. This translates into CASSPGTGIATF.

V and J are TRBV10-3 and TRBJ2-3; D is perhaps TRBD2 (6 bases). Germline CDR1 and CDR2: ENHRY and SYGVKD. V was cut by 7 bases and J by 1 base, with 12 bases left in between. The CDR3 runs to 14 residues. Written as DNA, the CDR3 is TGTGCCATCAAGGTACCGGGGGGCACAGATACGCAGTATTTT. Translated, it gives CAIKVPGGTDTQYF.

V gene TRBV19 combines with J gene TRBJ1-1; 9 bases line up with TRBD1. Trimming cost V 2 bases and J 4 bases; bases outside gene matches: 5. This CDR3 is 15 amino acids long. Germline V gene lookup returns CDR1 LNHDA and CDR2 SQIVND (reference sequence). As DNA, the CDR3 is TGTGCCAGTAGTATAATCGACAGGGGGTTCACTGAAGCTTTCTTT. Amino acid sequence: CASSIIDRGFTEAFF. Full variable domain (outside the CDR3, taken from reference TRBV19 and TRBJ1-1): DGGITQSPKYLFRKEGQNVTLSCEQNLNHDAMYWYRQDPGQGLRLIYYSQIVNDFQKGDIAEGYSVSREKKESFPLTVTSAQKNPTAFYLCASSIIDRGFTEAFFGQGTRLTVV.

This clone occurred once. The chain carries TRBV15 and TRBJ2-1, with 7 bases aligning to TRBD2. CDR3 length: 14 residues. Germline V gene data show CDR1 as LNHNV and CDR2 as YYDKDF (reference sequence). Unmatched junction bases numbered 7, after V lost 1 base and J lost 10 bases. This CDR3 is CATSRGVVGGEQFF. DNA of the CDR3: TGTGCCACCAGCAGAGGTGTGGTCGGGGGGGAGCAGTTCTTC. The entire variable domain, with the rest obtained from reference TRBV15 and TRBJ2-1, is as follows: DAMVIQNPRYQVTQFGKPVTLSCSQTLNHNVMYWYQQKSSQAPKLLFHYYDKDFNNEADTPDNFQSRRPNTSFCFLDIRSPGLGDTAMYLCATSRGVVGGEQFFGPGTRLTVL.

This clone is medium-sized within its sample. V gene TRBV6-5 combines with J gene TRBJ2-1; 14 bases match TRBD2. J lost 9 bases, V lost 4 bases, and 2 bases had no gene match. The germline V gene has CDR1 MNHEY and CDR2 SVGAGI. The CDR3 has 14 amino acids. CDR3 in DNA: TGTGCCAGCAGTTTCGGGACTAGCGGGGGTGAGCAGTTCTTC. It translates to CASSFGTSGGEQFF.